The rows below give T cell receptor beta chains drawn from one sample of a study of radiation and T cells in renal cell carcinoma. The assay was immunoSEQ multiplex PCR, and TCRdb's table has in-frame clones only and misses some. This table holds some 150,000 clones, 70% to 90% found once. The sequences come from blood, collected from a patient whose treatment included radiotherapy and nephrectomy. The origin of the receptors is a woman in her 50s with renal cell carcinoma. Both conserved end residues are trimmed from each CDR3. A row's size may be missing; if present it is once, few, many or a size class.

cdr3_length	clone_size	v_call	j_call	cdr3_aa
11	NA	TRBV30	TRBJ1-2	AWSPLLAAGYT
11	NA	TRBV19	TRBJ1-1	ASSTQENTEAF
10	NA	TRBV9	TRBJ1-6	ASSVEAGPLH
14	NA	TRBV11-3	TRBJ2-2	ASRRAGTGRSGELF
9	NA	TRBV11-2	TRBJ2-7	ASSLAYEQY
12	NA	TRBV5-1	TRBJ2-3	ASSLGGTTDTQY
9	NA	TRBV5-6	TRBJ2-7	ASSLGGEQY
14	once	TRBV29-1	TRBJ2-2	SARWREKGNTGELF
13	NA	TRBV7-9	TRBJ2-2	ASSFTGGHTGELF
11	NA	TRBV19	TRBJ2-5	ASSRTVEETQY
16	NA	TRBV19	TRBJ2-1	ASSVQRTSGASYNEQF
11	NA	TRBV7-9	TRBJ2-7	ASSLASSYEQY
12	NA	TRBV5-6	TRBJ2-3	ASSPGQVADTQY
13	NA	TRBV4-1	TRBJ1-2	ASSQDWTFLYGYT
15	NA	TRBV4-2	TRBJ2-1	ASSQAHLAASYNEQF
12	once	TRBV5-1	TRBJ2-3	ASSRTALTDTQY
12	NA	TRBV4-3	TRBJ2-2	ASSQVGTAGELF
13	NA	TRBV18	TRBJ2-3	ASSLGLAGTDTQY
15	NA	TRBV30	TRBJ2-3	AWSVGPLAGGPDTQY
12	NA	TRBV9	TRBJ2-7	ASSHLATTYEQY
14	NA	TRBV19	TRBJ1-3	ASRFRAGGTGNTIY
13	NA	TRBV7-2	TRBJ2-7	ASSMTGGGPYEQY
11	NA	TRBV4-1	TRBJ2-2	ASSQGTAGELF
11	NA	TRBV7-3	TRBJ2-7	ASSSRQGQEQY
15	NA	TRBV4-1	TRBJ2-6	ASSPPLEVSGANVLT
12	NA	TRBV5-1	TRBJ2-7	ASSLEFPFYEQY
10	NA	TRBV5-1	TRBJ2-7	ASSTSGAEQY
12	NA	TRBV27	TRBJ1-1	ASPGLIDDTEAF
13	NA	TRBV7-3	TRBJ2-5	ASSVLGQFQETQY
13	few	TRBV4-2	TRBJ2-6	ASSQDKVAANVLT
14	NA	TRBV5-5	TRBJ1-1	ASSRPGTGVYAEAF
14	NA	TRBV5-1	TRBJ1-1	ASTRDRGSMNTEAF
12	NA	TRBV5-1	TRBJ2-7	ASSPRDRTDEQY
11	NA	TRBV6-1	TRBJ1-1	ASSDGPNTEAF
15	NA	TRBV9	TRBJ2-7	ASSVGQGGYFAYEQY
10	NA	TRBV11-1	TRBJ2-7	ASSSNTYEQY
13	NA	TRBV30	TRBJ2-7	AWSSGEGDAYEQY
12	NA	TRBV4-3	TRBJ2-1	ASSEAPGGQAKF
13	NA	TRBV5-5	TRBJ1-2	ASSLTGQGVYGYT
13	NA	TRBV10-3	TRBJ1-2	AISEATGGPYGYT
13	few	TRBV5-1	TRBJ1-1	ASSLAASRNTEAF
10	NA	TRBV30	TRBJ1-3	AWSRQGNTIY
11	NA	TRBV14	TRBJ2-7	ASSRGQNNEQY
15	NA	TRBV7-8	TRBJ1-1	ASGRFRTARVGTEAF
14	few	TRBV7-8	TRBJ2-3	ASSPIQAGATDTQY
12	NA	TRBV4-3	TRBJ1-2	ASSQDSESGGYT
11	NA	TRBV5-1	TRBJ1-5	ASSSGSNQPQH
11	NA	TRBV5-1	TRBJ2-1	ARNSPLRNEQF
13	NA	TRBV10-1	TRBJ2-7	ASSVEGLQTYEQY
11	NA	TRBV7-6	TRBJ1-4	ASSSGWNEKLF
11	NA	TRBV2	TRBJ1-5	ASKGTGDQPQH